The next 27 T cell receptor beta chains were all read from a single sample in a study of blood T cell repertoires in COVID-19. Clones were read by immunoSEQ multiplex PCR, and TCRdb kept only the in-frame ones, dropping some. The sample lists approximately 200,000 clones, about 85% occurring once. The specimen was peripheral blood. These receptors originate from a woman over 75 with COVID-19, enrolled during active disease.

V gene TRBV27 combines with J gene TRBJ2-3, with TRBD1 identical over 8 bases. The CDR3 loop spans 15 amino acids. V lost 8 bases and J lost 2; bases outside the gene matches: 9. CDR1 and CDR2 from the germline V gene are MNHEY and SMNVEV (reference sequence). The chain's CDR3 is CASCSRTGHTDTQYF. The CDR3 region has the DNA TGTGCCAGCTGCTCCCGGACAGGGCACACAGATACGCAGTATTTT.

The CDR3 loop is CASSELGGGASQETQYF. CDR3 in DNA: TGTGCCAGCAGTGAATTGGGCGGGGGGGCCTCCCAAGAGACCCAGTACTTC. The rearrangement uses TRBV25-1 and TRBJ2-5, with TRBD2 identical over 9 bases. Unmatched junction bases numbered 7, after V lost 1 base and J lost 1 base. This CDR3 region has 17 residues. The V gene's germline CDR1 is MGHDK and CDR2 SYGVNS.

This clone appeared once. The chain has TRBV6-5 and TRBJ1-2, with 7 nucleotides matching TRBD1. After removal of 6 bases from V and 2 bases from J, the junction contained 6 bases not matched to a gene. The CDR3 has 14 amino acids. CDR1 and CDR2 from the germline V gene are MNHEY and SVGAGI. The CDR3: CASSRQGRNYGYTF. CDR3 DNA sequence: TGTGCCAGCAGCCGACAGGGTAGAAACTATGGCTACACCTTC.

The chain employs TRBV27 and TRBJ1-1; maybe TRBD1 (6 bases). V was trimmed by 5 bases and J by 2 bases, leaving 15 bases between them. Germline V gene sequence: CDR1 MNHEY, CDR2 SMNVEV (reference sequence). This CDR3 is built from 15 residues. The chain's CDR3 is CASSGEGVGNTEAFF. The CDR3 region has the DNA TGTGCCAGCAGTGGAGAGGGGGTGGGTAACACTGAAGCTTTCTTT.

This clone has more than one count but fewer than ten. J is TRBJ2-5 and V is TRBV12-3 or TRBV12-4, with 8 bases lining up with TRBD1. V lost 6 bases to trimming and J lost 9 bases; unmatched junction nucleotides: 9. This CDR3 has 13 amino acids. CDR3 amino acids: CASRPGQDPPQYF. DNA of the CDR3: TGTGCCAGCAGACCGGGACAGGATCCCCCCCAGTACTTC.

This clone was detected only a few times. The chain employs TRBV5-1 and TRBJ1-6; 9 bases fit TRBD1. The CDR3 loop spans 15 amino acids. J was trimmed by 9 bases and V by 3 bases; bases with no gene match: 7. Germline CDR1 SGHRS, CDR2 YFSETQ. The CDR3 here is CASSSDTTGGSPLHF. The CDR3 DNA sequence: TGCGCCAGCAGCTCGGATACGACAGGGGGTTCACCCCTCCACTTT. Filled out from reference TRBV5-1 and TRBJ1-6, the complete variable domain reads KAGVTQTPRYLIKTRGQQVTLSCSPISGHRSVSWYQQTPGQGLQFLFEYFSETQRNKGNFPGRFSGRQFSNSRSEMNVSTLELGDSALYLCASSSDTTGGSPLHFGNGTRLTVT.

The chain uses TRBV7-2 and TRBJ1-5, with D hard to call. Trimming took 5 bases from V and 5 from J, leaving 10 bases between them. The CDR3 length is 13 residues. Germline V lookup: CDR1 SGHTA, CDR2 FQGNSA. CDR3 amino acids: CASSRDQDQPQHF. The CDR3 nucleotides read TGTGCCAGCAGCCGAGATCAGGATCAGCCCCAGCATTTT.

V and J are TRBV7-8 and TRBJ2-7, with unresolved D. The CDR3 sequence is 12 residues long. V gave up 3 bases and J gave up 5 bases, with 8 bases separating them. Per germline, CDR1 SGHVS and CDR2 FQNEAQ. The DNA for the CDR3 is TGTGCCAGCAGCTTTGGAGTGGACGAGCAGTACGTC. Translating it yields CASSFGVDEQYV.

The V gene is TRBV5-4, the J gene TRBJ1-4; D uncertain. Germline loops: CDR1 SGHNT, CDR2 YYREEE (reference sequence). CDR3 length: 15 residues. Trimming removed 0 bases at V and 5 bases at J, with 11 bases between. CDR3 coding DNA: TGTGCCAGCAGCTTGGTATCCGGAGAAAATGAAAAACTGTTTTTT. Translating gives CASSLVSGENEKLFF. The whole variable domain, filled in from reference TRBV5-4 and TRBJ1-4, reads ETGVTQSPTHLIKTRGQQVTLRCSSQSGHNTVSWYQQALGQGPQFIFQYYREEENGRGNFPPRFSGLQFPNYSSELNVNALELDDSALYLCASSLVSGENEKLFFGSGTQLSVL.

The rearrangement links TRBV19 to TRBJ1-1; 9 nucleotides agree with TRBD1. This CDR3 contains 15 residues. The trim removed 4 bases at V and 4 bases at J, leaving 7 bases unmatched. The germline V gene encodes CDR1 LNHDA and CDR2 SQIVND (reference sequence). CDR3: CASSNGQGRFTEAFF. The DNA of the CDR3 is TGTGCCAGTAGTAATGGACAGGGGAGGTTCACTGAAGCTTTCTTT.

The V gene is TRBV11-2, the J gene TRBJ2-1, with D possibly being TRBD2 (6 bases). CDR3 size: 13 residues. Trimming removed 6 bases from V and 5 bases from J, with 11 bases in between. Germline CDR1 is SGHAT and CDR2 is FQNNGV. This CDR3 reads CASRWGVDNEQFF. The CDR3 DNA follows: TGTGCCAGCAGGTGGGGGGTTGACAATGAGCAGTTCTTC.

The chain recombines TRBV7-6 with TRBJ2-3; TRBD2 matches at 14 bases. This CDR3 has 17 residues. Germline CDR1 SGHVS, CDR2 FNYEAQ. Trimming removed 5 bases from V and 6 bases from J; junction bases left unmatched: 10. Here the CDR3 DNA reads TGTGCCAGCAGCCTCGGGACTAGCGGGGGCAGGGGGGATACGCAGTATTTT. This translates into CASSLGTSGGRGDTQYF.

The chain combines TRBV27 with TRBJ2-1; 9 bases fit TRBD2. The CDR3 covers 15 residues. Per the germline V gene, CDR1 is MNHEY and CDR2 is SMNVEV (reference sequence). V was pared by 8 bases and J by 3 bases, with 8 bases of the junction left unmatched. The CDR3 DNA reads TGTGCCAGCTCAATTAGCGGGGGCCTCTACAATGAGCAGTTCTTC. Its protein is CASSISGGLYNEQFF.

The gene calls are TRBV6-5 and TRBJ2-5; D is unclear. V shed 6 bases and J shed 2 bases, with 10 bases lying between them. From germline, CDR1 is MNHEY and CDR2 SVGAGI. The CDR3 contains 13 residues. CDR3 protein: CASSEWAQETQYF. The CDR3 coding sequence is TGTGCCAGCAGCGAGTGGGCTCAAGAGACCCAGTACTTC.

As regards this clone: This sample includes further DNA sequences coding for the same CDR3. V gene TRBV3-1 (or the pseudogene TRBV3-2) combines with J gene TRBJ1-2; 9 nucleotides match TRBD1. CDR1 is LGHDT and CDR2 is YNNKEL in the germline V gene (reference sequence). With V trimmed by 2 bases and J by 6 bases, 1 base remained unmatched. The CDR3 consists of 13 residues. In DNA, the CDR3 is TGTGCCAGCAGCCAAAGGACAGGGGATGGCTACACCTTC. It yields the protein CASSQRTGDGYTF.

The rearrangement joins TRBV5-1 to TRBJ2-3, with D possibly matching TRBD2 (6 bases). The V end was cut by 4 bases, the J end by 3 bases, with 15 bases between. Germline assignment: CDR1 SGHRS and CDR2 YFSETQ. This CDR3 contains 15 residues. The DNA of the CDR3 is TGCGCCAGCAGCCCCGGCTGGGGACTGACAGATACGCAGTATTTT. This encodes CASSPGWGLTDTQYF.

This clone is a singleton in its sample. This chain uses TRBV28 with TRBJ2-7; 7 nucleotides agree with TRBD1. After removal of 7 bases from V and 3 bases from J, the junction contained 9 bases not matched to a gene. The CDR3 extends over 14 amino acids. CDR1 MDHEN and CDR2 SYDVKM come from the germline V gene. CDR3 loop: CASTSGTVLYEQYF. CDR3 nucleotides: TGTGCCAGCACCTCCGGGACAGTTCTCTACGAGCAGTACTTC.

V usage is TRBV27 and J usage is TRBJ2-5, with 8 nucleotides matching TRBD1. There are 18 residues in the CDR3. Looked up from germline, CDR1 is MNHEY and CDR2 is SMNVEV (reference sequence). V shed 0 bases, J shed 3 bases, and the junction held 12 bases outside the gene matches. The CDR3 nucleotides read TGTGCCAGCAGTTTATCGGGAACTCTAACAGGGGGAGAAGAGACCCAGTACTTC. It is translated as CASSLSGTLTGGEETQYF.

The CDR3 sequence is CASSRRLAQETQYF. The CDR3 DNA follows: TGTGCCAGCAGTCGGCGACTAGCTCAAGAGACCCAGTACTTC. The gene calls are TRBV3-1 (or the pseudogene TRBV3-2) and TRBJ2-5, with 7 bases identical to TRBD2. J lost 2 bases, V lost 6 bases, and 6 bases had no gene match. Germline-derived CDR1 and CDR2 are LGHDT and YNNKEL (reference sequence). The CDR3 loop spans 14 amino acids.

The chain carries TRBV6-5 and TRBJ2-6; possibly TRBD1 for D (6 bases). Between the trimmed V and J ends, which lost 8 bases and 2 bases, there was a span of 13 bases. Germline lookup yields CDR1 MNHEY and CDR2 SVGAGI. The length of the CDR3 is 15 residues. The CDR3 protein is CASGLTGPGANVLTF. The DNA of the CDR3 is TGTGCCAGCGGCTTAACAGGGCCTGGGGCCAACGTCCTGACTTTC.

The V and J genes are TRBV11-2 and TRBJ2-1, with D hard to call. Between the trimmed V and J ends, which lost 5 bases and 7 bases, there was a span of 9 bases. Germline assignment: CDR1 SGHAT and CDR2 FQNNGV. There are 12 residues in the CDR3. In DNA, the CDR3 is TGTGCCAGCAGCCCGGCGGCGAATGAGCAGTTCTTC. It translates to CASSPAANEQFF.

The J gene is TRBJ1-6, the V gene TRBV7-8; D gene uncertain. With 0 bases removed from V and 2 bases from J, the gap between germline ends came to 5 bases. The CDR3 is made up of 15 amino acids. Germline loops: CDR1 SGHVS, CDR2 FQNEAQ. Here the CDR3 reads CASSLAGTYNSPLHF. In nucleotides, the CDR3 is TGTGCCAGCAGCTTAGCCGGGACCTATAATTCACCCCTCCACTTT.

The chain combines TRBV19 with TRBJ1-5, with TRBD1 matching 9 bases. V shed 10 bases and J 9 bases; nucleotides not matched to a gene: 22. The CDR3 length is 17 residues. Germline V gene lookup returns CDR1 LNHDA and CDR2 SQIVND (reference sequence). The CDR3 DNA sequence: TGTGCCATCTTGACCGGGACAGGGAGCCCTCCGAGGAGGCCCCAGCATTTT. Protein sequence: CAILTGTGSPPRRPQHF.

The genes are TRBV28 and TRBJ1-5; D remains ambiguous. Deletions cut 6 bases from V and 3 bases from J, with 6 bases between. This CDR3 contains 12 residues. Germline values: CDR1 MDHEN, CDR2 SYDVKM. CDR3 sequence reads: CASSNYNQPQHF. CDR3 sequence (DNA): TGTGCCAGCAGCAACTACAATCAGCCCCAGCATTTT.

The V call is TRBV7-8, the J call TRBJ1-2; D may be TRBD1 (6 bases). The germline gives CDR1 SGHVS, CDR2 FQNEAQ. Deletions cut 5 bases from V and 7 bases from J, with 17 bases between. This CDR3 is built from 14 residues. CDR3 in amino acids: CASSRLETGPGYTF. The CDR3 DNA sequence: TGTGCCAGCAGCCGATTGGAGACAGGCCCTGGCTACACCTTC.

The V and J genes are TRBV5-5 and TRBJ2-7; a weak D match, TRBD2 (6 bases). Germline V gene data show CDR1 as SGHKS and CDR2 as YYEKEE (reference sequence). This CDR3 has 16 residues. The germline V and J ends were trimmed by 4 bases and 9 bases, with 26 bases remaining between them. In DNA, the CDR3 is TGTGCCAGCAGCCTGGAGGGGAACGCCGTTTCCCTACCGCAGTACTTC. Its translation: CASSLEGNAVSLPQYF.

This rearrangement joins TRBV5-1 to TRBJ2-1, with D perhaps matching TRBD1 (6 bases). Germline V gene sequence: CDR1 SGHRS, CDR2 YFSETQ. Trimming left V 4 bases short and J 0 bases short, with 11 bases between. CDR3 length: 15 amino acids. In nucleotides, the CDR3 is TGCGCCAGCAGCACGGACAGAATCTCCTACAATGAGCAGTTCTTC. Protein sequence: CASSTDRISYNEQFF.